The 24 T cell receptor beta chains in this list originate from one sample, sequenced in a study of CD8+CD57+ T cells in acquired aplastic anemia. TCR beta VDJ combinations and CDR3 sequences were profiled from genomic DNA. TCRdb re-derived calls from the reads in MiXCR, one entry per CDR3 protein. The sample has around 430,000 distinct CDR3 sequences; 25% to 40% are singletons. It was patients with CD8+CD57+ cell expansion by flow cytometry who were chosen for sequencing. The sequenced sample consisted of sorted CD4+, CD8+, or CD8+CD57+ T cells (not recorded which) from PBMCs. The receptors were sampled from a human donor with aplastic anemia.

The chain joins TRBV7-8 to TRBJ2-5, with D uncertain. The CDR3 extends over 16 amino acids. V was cut by 3 bases and J by 7 bases, with 21 bases left in between. Looked up from germline, CDR1 is SGHVS and CDR2 is FQNEAQ. CDR3 loop: CASSFTAPFKGGTQYF. DNA of the CDR3: TGTGCCAGCAGCTTTACCGCCCCGTTCAAAGGTGGGACCCAGTACTTC.

This clonotype has ten or more counts. The junction departs from germline at one end; a sequencing error may be responsible. This chain connects TRBV7-9 to TRBJ2-3, with no clear D. Germline lookup yields CDR1 SEHNR and CDR2 FQNEAQ (reference sequence). The CDR3 loop spans 12 amino acids. The CDR3 region is CASTELADTQYF. In nucleotides, the CDR3 is TGTGCGAGCACGGAGTTGGCAGATACGCAGTATTTT.

Ten or more counts support this clonotype. V is TRBV20-1 and J is TRBJ1-6, with D possibly TRBD1 on 5 matching bases. The CDR3 loop spans 13 amino acids. Trimming left V 4 bases short and J 5 bases short, with 9 bases between. In germline, CDR1 is DFQATT, CDR2 SNEGSKA (reference sequence). The CDR3 is CSAMGLDNSPLHF. CDR3 sequence (DNA): TGCAGTGCTATGGGACTCGATAATTCACCCCTCCACTTT.

This clonotype was detected many times. The rearrangement uses TRBV20-1 and TRBJ1-2; D may be TRBD1 (5 bases). The V gene's germline CDR1 is DFQATT and CDR2 SNEGSKA (reference sequence). Trimming cost V 2 bases and J 6 bases, with 16 bases left between them. The CDR3 consists of 14 residues. This chain's CDR3 is CSARPIGQGDGYTF. The CDR3 DNA sequence: TGCAGTGCTAGACCCATCGGGCAGGGAGATGGCTACACCTTC.

The rearrangement links TRBV29-1 to TRBJ1-2, with D possibly being TRBD1 (6 bases). The CDR3 extends over 11 amino acids. The V gene lost 2 bases and the J gene lost 8 bases, with 9 bases spanning the gap. In germline, CDR1 is SQVTM, CDR2 ANQGSEA. Written as DNA, the CDR3 is TGCAGCGTTGAATTGGGGGCCGGCTACACCTTC. This codes for CSVELGAGYTF. The full variable domain, with the rest looked up from reference TRBV29-1 and TRBJ1-2, is SAVISQKPSRDICQRGTSLTIQCQVDSQVTMMFWYRQQPGQSLTLIATANQGSEATYESGFVIDKFPISRPNLTFSTLTVSNMSPEDSSIYLCSVELGAGYTFGSGTRLTVV.

This chain uses TRBV25-1 with TRBJ1-5; 9 bases match TRBD1. CDR1 and CDR2 from the germline V gene are MGHDK and SYGVNS. Trimming at V came to 7 bases and at J to 7 bases, leaving 23 bases not matched to a gene. The CDR3 contains 19 residues. The CDR3 region is CASNAFSGTGWSLRQPQHF. The CDR3 DNA sequence: TGTGCCAGCAATGCATTTTCCGGGACAGGGTGGTCCCTGAGGCAGCCCCAGCATTTT.

The sample holds many counts of this clonotype. This chain connects TRBV29-1 to TRBJ2-6, with 8 bases fitting TRBD1. V gave up 0 bases and J gave up 4 bases; unmatched junction bases: 8. The germline CDR1 and CDR2 sequences are SQVTM and ANQGSEA. This CDR3 has 17 residues. The CDR3 DNA reads as TGCAGCGTTGAAGAGGGACAGGTTACGGCCGGGGCCAACGTCCTGACTTTC. It specifies CSVEEGQVTAGANVLTF.

This clonotype was seen more than once but under ten times. The DNA of the CDR3 is TGTGCCAGCAGGTCCACTTGGGGCTCCAATGAGCAGTTCTTC. The encoded protein is CASRSTWGSNEQFF. The chain couples TRBV11-3 to TRBJ2-1, with D maybe TRBD1 (5 bases). Deletions cut 6 bases from V and 6 bases from J, with 15 bases between. The CDR3 spans 14 residues. Germline values: CDR1 SGHNT, CDR2 YENEEA.

This clonotype was recorded at least ten times. The chain carries TRBV24-1 and TRBJ2-7; 7 bases map to TRBD2. The CDR3 is made up of 15 amino acids. CDR1 KGHDR and CDR2 SFDVKD come from the germline V gene. V dropped 5 bases and J dropped 3; count of bases not matched to a gene: 9. CDR3 DNA sequence: TGTGCCACCAGTGTAAGCCGGGGAGGGGACTACGAGCAGTACTTC. Translating gives CATSVSRGGDYEQYF.

This clonotype has a count of ten or more. This sequence joins TRBV29-1 and TRBJ1-1; 7 bases match TRBD1. CDR3 length: 13 amino acids. J gave up 2 bases and V 8 bases, and 8 bases lay outside the gene matches. Germline CDR1 SQVTM, CDR2 ANQGSEA. For the CDR3, the DNA is TGCAGCTGGGCGCGAGGGGGCAACACTGAAGCTTTCTTT. Its protein product is CSWARGGNTEAFF.

This clonotype was seen many times. V gene TRBV10-3 combines with J gene TRBJ1-4; no clear D gene. V lost 6 bases and J 8 bases, leaving 7 bases between the germline ends. CDR1 is ENHRY, CDR2 SYGVKD, per germline. The CDR3 runs to 11 residues. This CDR3 is CAISSDEKLFF. For the CDR3, the DNA is TGTGCCATCAGCTCGGACGAAAAACTGTTTTTT.

This clonotype was seen many times. The chain has TRBV20-1 and TRBJ1-5; maybe TRBD1 (6 bases). There are 15 residues in the CDR3. Germline CDR1 DFQATT, CDR2 SNEGSKA (reference sequence). Deletions cut 0 bases from V and 4 bases from J, with 13 bases between. CDR3 bases: TGCAGTGCTAGAGATCGGGACAAAGCAAATCAGCCCCAGCATTTT. Its protein product is CSARDRDKANQPQHF.

V gene TRBV5-6 combines with J gene TRBJ2-5, with 10 bases that match TRBD2. Germline trimming cut 2 bases from V and 5 bases from J; bases unmatched to any gene: 9. The germline V gene encodes CDR1 SGHDT and CDR2 YYEEEE. CDR3 length equals 16 residues. CDR3 DNA sequence: TGTGCCAGCAGCTTATCCCTAGCGGGAGACGTGGAGACCCAGTACTTC. It specifies CASSLSLAGDVETQYF.

The V call is TRBV6-2 or TRBV6-3, the J call TRBJ1-2, with 8 nucleotides matching TRBD1. Trimming removed 6 bases from V and 8 bases from J; junction bases left unmatched: 8. Per the germline V gene, CDR1 is MNHEY and CDR2 is SVGEGT. There are 13 residues in the CDR3. The CDR3 nucleotides are TGTGCCAGCAGCTCGACAGGGGTGGGAGGCTACACCTTC. Translation: CASSSTGVGGYTF.

This clonotype occurred a few times. The V gene is TRBV24-1, the J gene TRBJ2-1, with D hard to call. Germline lookup yields CDR1 KGHDR and CDR2 SFDVKD. The CDR3 totals 11 residues. V shed 2 bases and J shed 15 bases, with 10 bases lying between them. CDR3 amino acids: CATSDSRGLFF. In DNA form, the CDR3 reads TGTGCCACCAGTGATTCTAGAGGTTTGTTCTTC.

CDR3 residues: CASRATAYSNQPQHF. Here the CDR3 DNA reads TGTGCCAGCAGGGCGACAGCTTATAGCAATCAGCCCCAGCATTTT. This rearrangement joins TRBV6-1 to TRBJ1-5, with D tentatively TRBD1 (5 bases). CDR3 length: 15 residues. Germline V lookup: CDR1 MNHNS, CDR2 SASEGT. Between the trimmed V and J ends, which lost 6 bases and 0 bases, there was a span of 12 bases.

The chain combines TRBV10-3 with TRBJ2-7, with 11 bases matching TRBD1. From germline, CDR1 is ENHRY and CDR2 SYGVKD. The V segment lost 7 bases and the J segment 3 bases; nucleotides outside the gene matches: 5. The CDR3 contains 14 residues. CDR3 sequence reads: CAIMKGQGGYEQYF. The DNA for the CDR3 is TGTGCCATCATGAAGGGACAGGGGGGCTACGAGCAGTACTTC.

With regard to this clonotype: No conserved phenylalanine or tryptophan ends this CDR3, so it is likely a read error. This chain uses TRBV7-2 with TRBJ2-7; D is possibly TRBD1 (6 bases). The V end lost 5 bases, the J end lost 3 bases, and 14 bases lay between the germline ends. This CDR3 has 14 residues. Looked up from germline, CDR1 is SGHTA and CDR2 is FQGNSA. The CDR3 DNA reads as TGTGCCAGCAGCAACCGGGACAAACTCTACGAGCAGTACTCC. Translated: CASSNRDKLYEQYS.

Many counts were recorded for this clonotype. This chain links TRBV2 with TRBJ1-4, with D possibly TRBD1 on 5 matching bases. The V end lost 4 bases, the J end lost 0 bases, and 9 bases lay between the germline ends. Germline V gene lookup returns CDR1 SNHLY and CDR2 FYNNEI. This CDR3 has 15 residues. The CDR3 here is CASSAGHPTNEKLFF. CDR3 DNA sequence: TGTGCCAGCAGTGCTGGACATCCAACTAATGAAAAACTGTTTTTT. Full variable domain (remainder filled in from reference TRBV2 and TRBJ1-4): EPEVTQTPSHQVTQMGQEVILRCVPISNHLYFYWYRQILGQKVEFLVSFYNNEISEKSEIFDDQFSVERPDGSNFTLKIRSTKLEDSAMYFCASSAGHPTNEKLFFGSGTQLSVL.

This chain connects TRBV4-1 to TRBJ2-7, with 8 bases that match TRBD1. This CDR3 contains 16 residues. Unmatched junction bases numbered 9, after V lost 2 bases and J lost 3 bases. Germline CDR1 is MGHRA and CDR2 is YSYEKL. CDR3 residues: CASSQPTGEGFYEQYF. CDR3 bases: TGCGCCAGCAGCCAACCGACAGGGGAAGGTTTCTACGAGCAGTACTTC.

This clonotype was picked up many times. The V and J genes are TRBV20-1 and TRBJ2-7, with 8 bases matching TRBD1. The J segment lost 2 bases and the V segment lost 6 bases, leaving 15 bases of the junction unmatched. Germline CDR1 is DFQATT and CDR2 is SNEGSKA (reference sequence). The CDR3 extends over 16 amino acids. For the CDR3, the DNA is TGCAGTGCGAATGGACAGGGTCCCATTAACGCCTACGAGCAGTACTTC. It codes for CSANGQGPINAYEQYF.

This clonotype was recorded a few times. The chain carries TRBV6-4 and TRBJ2-3; D is ambiguous. The CDR3 length is 13 residues. The ends were cut back, 8 bases at V and 1 base at J, with 10 bases in the middle. The V gene's germline CDR1 is MRHNA and CDR2 SNTAGT. The CDR3 spells CASVVSGTDTQYF. Written as DNA, the CDR3 is TGTGCCAGCGTTGTTTCCGGCACAGATACGCAGTATTTT.

This chain connects TRBV10-3 to TRBJ2-7; 8 bases fit TRBD2. With 6 bases clipped from V and 3 bases from J, the junction kept 1 base outside the gene matches. The CDR3 is made up of 12 amino acids. The germline gives CDR1 ENHRY, CDR2 SYGVKD. The CDR3 DNA reads as TGTGCCATCAGACTAGCGGACTACGAGCAGTACTTC. Residues: CAIRLADYEQYF.

This chain connects TRBV7-2 to TRBJ2-1, with TRBD1 as a possible D gene (6 bases). From germline, CDR1 is SGHTA and CDR2 FQGNSA. V dropped 5 bases and J dropped 4 bases, with 12 bases sitting between them. The CDR3 loop spans 14 amino acids. The CDR3 coding sequence is TGTGCCAGCAGCGACAGGACGCGGTACAATGAGCAGTTCTTC. This encodes CASSDRTRYNEQFF.